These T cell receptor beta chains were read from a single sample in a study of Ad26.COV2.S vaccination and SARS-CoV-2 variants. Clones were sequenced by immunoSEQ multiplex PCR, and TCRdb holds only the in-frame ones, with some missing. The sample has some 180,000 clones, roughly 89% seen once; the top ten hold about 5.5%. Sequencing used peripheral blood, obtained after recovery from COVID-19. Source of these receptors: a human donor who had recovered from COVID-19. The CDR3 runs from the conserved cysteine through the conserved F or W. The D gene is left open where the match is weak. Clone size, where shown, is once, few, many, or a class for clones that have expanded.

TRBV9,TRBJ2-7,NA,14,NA,CASTPTEISYEQYF,TGTGCCAGCACCCCCACAGAGATCTCCTACGAGCAGTACTTC
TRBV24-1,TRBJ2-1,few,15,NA,CATSDHGGSYNEQFF,TGTGCCACCAGTGACCATGGGGGCTCCTACAATGAGCAGTTCTTC
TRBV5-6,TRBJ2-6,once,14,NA,CASSWADGANVLTF,TGTGCCAGCAGCTGGGCCGATGGGGCCAACGTCCTGACTTTC
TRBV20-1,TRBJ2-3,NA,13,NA,CSASEGPADTQYF,TGCAGTGCTAGTGAGGGGCCAGCAGATACGCAGTATTTT
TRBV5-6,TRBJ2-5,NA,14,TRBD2,CASSLGSSGETQYF,TGTGCCAGCAGCTTGGGTTCTAGCGGAGAGACCCAGTACTTC
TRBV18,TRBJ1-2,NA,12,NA,CASSGRGTGYTF,TGTGCCAGCTCAGGGAGAGGGACTGGCTACACCTTC
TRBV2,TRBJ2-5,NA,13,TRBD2,CASFEREKETQYF,TGTGCCAGCTTTGAGCGGGAAAAAGAGACCCAGTACTTC
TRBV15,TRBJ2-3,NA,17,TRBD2,CATSLRSGRMGTDTQYF,TGTGCCACCTCCCTCAGGAGCGGGAGGATGGGTACAGATACGCAGTATTTT
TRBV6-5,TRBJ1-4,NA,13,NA,CASSQRWDEKLFF,TGTGCCAGCAGTCAACGGTGGGATGAAAAACTGTTTTTT
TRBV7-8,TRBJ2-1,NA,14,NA,CASSSAPGAIEQFF,TGTGCCAGCAGCTCAGCTCCGGGGGCGATTGAGCAGTTCTTC
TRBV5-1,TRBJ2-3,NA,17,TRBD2,CASSLSGTSGHTDTQYF,TGCGCCAGCAGCTTGTCCGGGACTAGCGGACACACAGATACGCAGTATTTT
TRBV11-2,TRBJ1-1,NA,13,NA,CASSLAGGTEAFF,TGTGCCAGCAGCTTGGCCGGAGGAACTGAAGCTTTCTTT
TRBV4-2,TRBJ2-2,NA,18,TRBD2,CASSQEVLGTSGTGELFF,TGTGCCAGCAGCCAAGAAGTCTTAGGGACTAGCGGTACCGGGGAGCTGTTTTTT
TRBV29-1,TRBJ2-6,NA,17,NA,CSVLPEGSRVGANVLTF,TGCAGCGTTCTCCCGGAAGGATCAAGGGTGGGGGCCAACGTCCTGACTTTC
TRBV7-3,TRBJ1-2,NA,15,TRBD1,CASSLTGTGNYGYTF,TGTGCCAGCAGCCTTACCGGGACAGGGAACTATGGCTACACCTTC
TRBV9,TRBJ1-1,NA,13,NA,CASSPGSGQKAFF,TGTGCCAGCAGCCCGGGGTCTGGACAGAAAGCTTTCTTT
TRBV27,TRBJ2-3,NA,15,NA,CASTLGGTSADTQYF,TGTGCCAGCACCCTAGGCGGGACCTCTGCAGATACGCAGTATTTT
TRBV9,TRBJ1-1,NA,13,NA,CASSGHMNTEAFF,TGTGCCAGCAGTGGGCACATGAACACTGAAGCTTTCTTT
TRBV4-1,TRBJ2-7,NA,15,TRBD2,CASSHGGGTSYEQYF,TGCGCCAGCAGCCATGGCGGGGGGACCTCCTACGAGCAGTACTTC
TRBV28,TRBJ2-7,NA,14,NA,CASTRSSTPYEQYF,TGTGCCAGCACCCGGTCCTCGACCCCTTACGAGCAGTACTTC
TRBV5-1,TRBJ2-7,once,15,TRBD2,CASSLGGGPTYEQYF,TGCGCCAGCAGCTTGGGGGGGGGACCGACCTACGAGCAGTACTTC
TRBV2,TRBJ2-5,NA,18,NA,CASSHGLAVSLYQETQYF,TGTGCCAGCAGTCACGGGTTAGCGGTTAGCCTGTACCAAGAGACCCAGTACTTC
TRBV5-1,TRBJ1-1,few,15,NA,CASSLVQGLNTEAFF,TGCGCCAGCAGCTTGGTTCAGGGATTGAACACTGAAGCTTTCTTT
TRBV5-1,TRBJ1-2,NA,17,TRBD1,CASSLGGGDPEQGGYTF,TGCGCCAGCAGCCTCGGCGGGGGAGACCCCGAACAGGGGGGCTACACCTTC